This T cell receptor (beta chain) was captured by sequencing in a study of response to subunit inactivated influenza vaccine. Study-wide findings and caveats: Each seasonal influenza vaccination recruits few new T cells, the authors suggested.

TCRdb used MiXCR to reprocess the RT-PCR reads, holding one entry per CDR3 protein. The sample yields about 500,000 distinct CDR3 sequences, approximately 17% seen once. This clonotype came up many times. Its target is not known. After removal of 0 bases from V and 1 base from J, the junction contained 9 bases not matched to a gene. CDR1 is SGHAT, CDR2 FQNNGV, per germline. CDR3 length: 18 amino acids. The source is a man aged 45 to 75 who received an inactivated influenza vaccine. The V and J genes are TRBV11-2 and TRBJ2-4, with TRBD2 matching 7 bases. The specimen comprised CD4+ T cells sorted from PBMCs, sampled around 25 months after vaccination. CDR3 DNA sequence: TGTGCCAGCAGCTTAGATCTCGGGGGAGGGCCGGCCAAAAACATTCAGTACTTC. Translated: CASSLDLGGGPAKNIQYF.